This TCR beta chain was documented in a study of T cells after yellow fever vaccination. The germline CDR1 and CDR2 sequences are SGDLS and YYNGEE. CDR3 length: 16 amino acids. J gave up 3 bases and V 0 bases, and 2 bases lay outside the gene matches. TCRdb re-called the 5' RACE reads with MiXCR, one entry per CDR3 protein. The sample comprises some 550,000 distinct CDR3 sequences, about 19% of which are singletons, and around 15% rests with the top ten. This clonotype was counted at least ten times. The chain has TRBV9 and TRBJ2-1; 11 nucleotides match TRBD2. The input for sequencing was PBMCs, taken 15 days after the yellow fever booster vaccination. The TCR comes from a man younger than 40 who received the YFV17D yellow fever vaccine. CDR3 sequence reads: CASSVVAGGGYNEQFF. CDR3 bases: TGTGCCAGCAGCGTAGTAGCGGGAGGGGGCTACAATGAGCAGTTCTTC. Full variable domain (remainder filled in from reference TRBV9 and TRBJ2-1): DSGVTQTPKHLITATGQRVTLRCSPRSGDLSVYWYQQSLDQGLQFLIQYYNGEERAKGNILERFSAQQFPDLHSELNLSSLELGDSALYFCASSVVAGGGYNEQFFGPGTRLTVL.